The present entry profiles one T cell receptor (beta chain) with its context. Its antigen is unidentified. V lost 5 bases to trimming and J lost 7 bases; unmatched junction nucleotides: 8. The germline V gene encodes CDR1 MRHNA and CDR2 SNTAGT. CDR3 length: 13 amino acids. Every TCR beta cDNA library bore unique molecular identifiers. TCRdb used MiXCR to reprocess the PCR reads, holding one entry per CDR3 protein. The table records about 260,000 distinct CDR3 sequences, approximately 34% of them present only once. The sample originates from a study of post-analysis software for immune sequencing data. Study-wide findings and caveats: The study found TRBV5-6, TRBV5-1 and TRBV20-1 among a handful of TRBV segments more frequent in patients than controls. A significant reduction in normalized Chao1 diversity was observed in multiple sclerosis patients versus controls.

The receptor was isolated from a girl under 18 with multiple sclerosis. Sequences were obtained from blood. V and J are TRBV6-4 and TRBJ2-7, with 7 bases that match TRBD2. CDR3 in DNA: TGTGCCAGCAGTACGGGGGGAACGGGTGAGCAGTACTTC. Translating it yields CASSTGGTGEQYF.